Presented here are 20 T cell receptor beta chains from one specimen sequenced in a study of beta chain features in type 1 diabetes (dated by TCRdb to the late 2010s). The library came from the immunoSEQ multiplex PCR assay. The High Capacity cDNA Reverse Transcription Kit was used to reverse transcribe all of the isolated RNA, meaning that expressed TCRB transcripts were what got sequenced. In its TCRdb copy, this immuneACCESS table keeps in-frame sequences only and misses some clones. Where compared with another copy, unresolved V genes explain less than half of these, and the others have no known cause. The sample table holds around 340,000 clones, of which around 8% were seen once. The ten largest clonotypes hold 0.44% of the sample. Sequenced input: central memory CD4+ T cells from blood. Receptors were obtained from a woman between 18 and 29 years old in good health.

Worth noting for this clone: The same CDR3 arises from other DNA sequences in this sample as well. The chain combines TRBV29-1 with TRBJ1-4; D not certain. Trimming stripped 5 bases from V and 8 bases from J, with 6 bases between. Germline lookup yields CDR1 SQVTM and CDR2 ANQGSEA. This CDR3 spans 10 amino acids. The CDR3 coding sequence is TGCAGCGTTAGGGTCGAAAAACTGTTTTTT. Translation gives CSVRVEKLFF. Combining the CDR3 with reference TRBV29-1 and TRBJ1-4 gives the whole variable domain SAVISQKPSRDICQRGTSLTIQCQVDSQVTMMFWYRQQPGQSLTLIATANQGSEATYESGFVIDKFPISRPNLTFSTLTVSNMSPEDSSIYLCSVRVEKLFFGSGTQLSVL.

The chain recombines TRBV4-2 with TRBJ2-5, with 8 nucleotides matching TRBD2. CDR3 size: 17 residues. V lost 2 bases and J lost 3; bases outside the gene matches: 11. CDR1 is LGHNA, CDR2 YNFKEQ, per germline. Written as DNA, the CDR3 is TGTGCCAGCAGCCAAAAACCCTCAGCGGGAGAGAAAGAGACCCAGTACTTC. Translated: CASSQKPSAGEKETQYF.

J is TRBJ1-4 and V is TRBV18; D perhaps matches TRBD1 (5 bases). The CDR3 is 16 residues long. V shed 0 bases and J shed 0 bases, with 8 bases lying between them. The germline gives CDR1 KGHSH, CDR2 LQKENI. The CDR3, as DNA: TGTGCCAGCTCACCACCGGGGCAGGCAACTAATGAAAAACTGTTTTTT. It encodes CASSPPGQATNEKLFF.

For this clone: Since a much larger clone is just one base distant, this may be a read error. The chain joins TRBV7-9 to TRBJ2-2, with D perhaps being TRBD1 or TRBD2 (5 bases each). This CDR3 comprises 15 residues. Trimming removed 5 bases at V and 0 bases at J, with 10 bases between. Germline V lookup: CDR1 SEHNR, CDR2 FQNEAQ (reference sequence). The CDR3 protein is CASSTGTTNTGELFF. CDR3 DNA: TGTGCCAGCAGCACCGGGACCACGAACACCGGGGAGCTGTTTTTT.

The rearrangement links TRBV2 to TRBJ1-1; tentative D call: TRBD1 (5 bases). Germline values: CDR1 SNHLY, CDR2 FYNNEI. CDR3 length: 13 amino acids. V lost 4 bases, J lost 4 bases, and 10 bases lay in between. The CDR3 sequence is CASSAQQGTEAFF. CDR3 nucleotides: TGTGCCAGCAGTGCGCAGCAGGGCACTGAAGCTTTCTTT.

This clone has more than one count but fewer than ten. The rearrangement uses TRBV28 and TRBJ2-7; possible D gene TRBD1, 6 bases. CDR1 and CDR2 (germline): MDHEN, SYDVKM. V was pared by 4 bases and J by 7 bases, with 14 bases between. There are 13 residues in the CDR3. The CDR3: CASSSYRAREQYF. The DNA of the CDR3 is TGTGCCAGCAGTTCATACAGGGCCCGAGAGCAGTACTTC.

This clone has a handful of counts. The chain uses TRBV11-2 and TRBJ2-7, with D unresolved. Between the trimmed V and J ends, which lost 5 bases and 11 bases, there was a span of 13 bases. This CDR3 contains 11 residues. CDR1 is SGHAT and CDR2 is FQNNGV in the germline V gene. The CDR3, as DNA: TGTGCCAGCAGCACCGGGCCAACGGAGTACTTC. Translated: CASSTGPTEYF.

Only a few counts were recorded for this clone. The V gene is TRBV27, the J gene TRBJ1-2; D possibly corresponds to TRBD1 (6 bases). Germline V gives CDR1 MNHEY, CDR2 SMNVEV (reference sequence). V lost 1 base to trimming and J lost 6 bases, with 12 bases between them. The CDR3 loop spans 14 amino acids. This chain's CDR3 is CASSLFSGANGYTF. The CDR3 DNA is TGTGCCAGCAGTTTATTCTCAGGGGCGAATGGCTACACCTTC.

This clone was observed a handful of times. V usage is TRBV7-9 and J usage is TRBJ2-2; D is possibly TRBD2 (7 bases). V lost 2 bases and J 4 bases, leaving 14 bases between the germline ends. This CDR3 spans 16 amino acids. Germline V CDR1 and CDR2: SEHNR, FQNEAQ (reference sequence). The CDR3 region is CASSLLGGHVTGELFF. For the CDR3, the DNA is TGTGCCAGCAGCTTACTCGGGGGGCATGTCACCGGGGAGCTGTTTTTT.

This chain links TRBV27 with TRBJ1-5, with 8 nucleotides matching TRBD1. Germline loops: CDR1 MNHEY, CDR2 SMNVEV (reference sequence). The V segment lost 6 bases and the J segment 6 bases; nucleotides outside the gene matches: 7. This CDR3 is built from 14 residues. CDR3 protein: CASRRTGYGQPQHF. The CDR3 DNA follows: TGTGCCAGCAGGCGGACAGGGTATGGTCAGCCCCAGCATTTT.

This chain joins TRBV4-2 and TRBJ2-6; D unresolved. Germline loops: CDR1 LGHNA, CDR2 YNFKEQ. The V gene lost 4 bases and the J gene lost 0 bases, with 7 bases spanning the gap. The CDR3 has 15 amino acids. The CDR3 loop reads CASSLKASGANVLTF. CDR3 nucleotides: TGTGCCAGCAGCCTCAAAGCCTCTGGGGCCAACGTCCTGACTTTC.

The gene calls are TRBV6-5 and TRBJ1-4; D is unclear. The ends were cut back, 6 bases at V and 3 bases at J, with 8 bases in the middle. This CDR3 is 13 amino acids long. Germline V gives CDR1 MNHEY, CDR2 SVGAGI. The CDR3 DNA reads as TGTGCCAGCAGGGCAGTTTCTAATGAAAAACTGTTTTTT. It translates to CASRAVSNEKLFF.

This clone was seen a few times. The chain carries TRBV7-2 and TRBJ2-5, with 9 bases identical to TRBD1. This CDR3 contains 13 residues. V was pared by 6 bases and J by 5 bases, with 4 bases of the junction left unmatched. Germline CDR1 is SGHTA and CDR2 is FQGNSA. The CDR3 here is CASRDRGRETQYF. As DNA, the CDR3 is TGTGCCAGCAGGGACAGGGGCAGGGAGACCCAGTACTTC.

The J gene is TRBJ1-1, the V gene TRBV29-1; D ambiguous. V was trimmed by 4 bases and J by 4 bases, leaving 25 bases between them. The germline V gene has CDR1 SQVTM and CDR2 ANQGSEA. The CDR3 length is 17 residues. CDR3 amino acids: CSVVMGRREWLGTEAFF. CDR3 in DNA: TGCAGCGTTGTAATGGGCAGGCGGGAGTGGTTAGGCACTGAAGCTTTCTTT.

This clone was counted a few times. V usage is TRBV28 and J usage is TRBJ2-2, with 12 bases identical to TRBD2. The junction had 6 bases not matched to a gene; V was cut back by 4 bases and J by 6 bases. This CDR3 spans 16 amino acids. Germline assignment: CDR1 MDHEN and CDR2 SYDVKM. The CDR3 region is CASSSSASGRAGELFF. As DNA, the CDR3 is TGTGCCAGCAGTTCCTCCGCTAGCGGGAGGGCCGGGGAGCTGTTTTTT.

This chain joins TRBV28 and TRBJ2-7, with 10 positions matching TRBD2. V was pared by 5 bases and J by 3 bases, with 4 bases of the junction left unmatched. The germline V gene has CDR1 MDHEN and CDR2 SYDVKM. The CDR3 runs to 14 residues. CDR3 sequence: CASSSTSGVYEQYF. The CDR3 DNA reads TGTGCCAGCAGTAGTACTAGCGGGGTCTACGAGCAGTACTTC.

There are a few counts of this clone. This chain uses TRBV7-2 with TRBJ1-4, with TRBD1 identical over 9 bases. The CDR3 is 16 amino acids. Germline trimming cut 0 bases from V and 8 bases from J; bases unmatched to any gene: 7. Germline V gene lookup returns CDR1 SGHTA and CDR2 FQGNSA. CDR3 nucleotides: TGTGCCAGCAGCTTAGCCCCGGGACAGGGAGGGGAAAAACTGTTTTTT. Translating gives CASSLAPGQGGEKLFF.

This clone was observed a handful of times. The chain combines TRBV28 with TRBJ1-1; D is ambiguous. Trimming left V 3 bases short and J 1 base short, with 9 bases between. The CDR3 has 14 amino acids. Germline V lookup: CDR1 MDHEN, CDR2 SYDVKM. The CDR3 DNA reads as TGTGCCAGCAGTTTGCAGGCACCGAACACTGAAGCTTTCTTT. Amino acid sequence: CASSLQAPNTEAFF.

This clone was counted between two and nine times. J is TRBJ1-4 and V is TRBV5-1; possible D gene TRBD1, 5 bases. Between the trimmed V and J ends, which lost 0 bases and 8 bases, there was a span of 11 bases. The CDR3 contains 14 residues. The germline gives CDR1 SGHRS, CDR2 YFSETQ. The CDR3 bases are TGCGCCAGCAGCTTGGCGCTGGGGGGAGAAAAACTGTTTTTT. This translates into CASSLALGGEKLFF. Variable domain in full (rest from reference TRBV5-1 and TRBJ1-4): KAGVTQTPRYLIKTRGQQVTLSCSPISGHRSVSWYQQTPGQGLQFLFEYFSETQRNKGNFPGRFSGRQFSNSRSEMNVSTLELGDSALYLCASSLALGGEKLFFGSGTQLSVL.

In its sample, this clone was seen many times. The chain has TRBV9 and TRBJ2-2, with 7 bases that match TRBD2. The CDR3 is 12 residues long. V trimming: 6 bases; J trimming: 7 bases; junction bases outside the gene matches: 3. In germline, CDR1 is SGDLS, CDR2 YYNGEE. Here the CDR3 DNA reads TGTGCCAGCACACGGACTAGCGGGGAGCTGTTTTTT. Its translation is CASTRTSGELFF. Full variable domain (remainder filled in from reference TRBV9 and TRBJ2-2): DSGVTQTPKHLITATGQRVTLRCSPRSGDLSVYWYQQSLDQGLQFLIQYYNGEERAKGNILERFSAQQFPDLHSELNLSSLELGDSALYFCASTRTSGELFFGEGSRLTVL.